Sequencing of this T cell receptor beta chain was carried out in a study of neurological immune-mediated disorders. Regarding the study as a whole: No sharing of CDR3 amino acid sequences was observed among expanded clones across subjects, suggesting private repertoires in all groups.

Details on this clonotype: The antigen is undetermined.

Germline V gene data show CDR1 as SGHTA and CDR2 as FQGNSA. This CDR3 is built from 12 residues. V lost 6 bases, J lost 4 bases, and 10 bases lay in between. The cDNA was synthesized by means of template-switch 5'RACE, which was carried out with 10-nucleotide random UMIs. Using its own MiXCR run on the 5' RACE reads, TCRdb lists one record per CDR3 protein. The data show approximately 28,000 distinct CDR3 sequences, about 16% seen once. Time point: technical triplicate 3. Sorted libraries came from some 1 million CD4+ or CD8+ T cells. This chain uses TRBV7-2 with TRBJ2-7; D remains ambiguous. Material for sequencing was CD4+ T cells from blood. The receptor comes from a female donor with HTLV-1-associated myelopathy (HAM/TSP). The CDR3 sequence is CASSPWIYEQYF. The CDR3 region has the DNA TGTGCCAGCAGTCCGTGGATATACGAGCAGTACTTC.